The 30 T cell receptor beta chains reported below all come from one sample, sequenced in a study of identical twins. Using its own MiXCR run on the 5' RACE reads, TCRdb lists one record per CDR3 protein. The sample consists of 120,000 to 150,000 distinct CDR3 sequences, roughly 3.3% of them appearing once. The sequenced material came from memory T cells sorted from blood. All receptors come from a man aged 18 to 29 in good health.

CDR3 nucleotides: TGTGCCAGCAAAGGGACTAGCGGGAGGGCCCTCTCGGGTGAGACCCAGTACTTC. Amino acid sequence: CASKGTSGRALSGETQYF. This chain links TRBV2 with TRBJ2-5, with 16 bases fitting TRBD2. The CDR3 runs 18 residues. Germline CDR1 and CDR2: SNHLY and FYNNEI. V trimming: 7 bases; J trimming: 5 bases; junction bases outside the gene matches: 13.

This clonotype has at least ten counts. The V and J genes are TRBV11-3 and TRBJ2-1, with D possibly TRBD2 on 5 matching bases. There are 13 residues in the CDR3. V gave up 7 bases and J gave up 7 bases, with 14 bases separating them. Germline lookup yields CDR1 SGHNT and CDR2 YENEEA. The CDR3 spells CASNEGRRNEQFF. The CDR3 DNA follows: TGTGCCAGCAATGAGGGCCGCAGAAATGAGCAGTTCTTC.

This clonotype was recorded many times. The chain carries TRBV5-1 and TRBJ2-1; D is unclear. The germline CDR1 and CDR2 sequences are SGHRS and YFSETQ. The CDR3 spans 12 residues. Trimming shortened V by 4 bases and J by 9 bases, and 11 bases separated the two germline ends. The CDR3 spells CASSDKGPEQFF. The CDR3 bases are TGCGCCAGCAGCGACAAAGGCCCTGAGCAGTTCTTC.

This clonotype was counted many times. V is TRBV7-9 and J is TRBJ2-7; D might be TRBD1 (5 bases). Germline V CDR1 and CDR2: SEHNR, FQNEAQ (reference sequence). V shed 6 bases and J shed 9 bases, with 24 bases lying between them. The CDR3 loop spans 15 amino acids. The chain's CDR3 is CASSPGSGISSGQYF. The CDR3 DNA is TGTGCCAGCAGTCCCGGATCAGGGATCAGCTCCGGGCAGTACTTC.

In its sample, this clonotype was seen many times. The chain carries TRBV6-1 and TRBJ2-1; D is unresolved. The CDR3 totals 13 residues. V was cut by 2 bases and J by 12 bases, with 14 bases left in between. CDR1 and CDR2 from the germline V gene are MNHNS and SASEGT. DNA for the CDR3: TGTGCCAGCAGTGAAAGCCGGAATCTTGGGCAGTTCTTC. This codes for CASSESRNLGQFF.

This clonotype was counted at least ten times. The chain combines TRBV5-8 with TRBJ2-7; D gene unclear. The CDR3 is made up of 11 amino acids. Germline-derived CDR1 and CDR2 are SGHTS and YDEGEE. V lost 4 bases, J lost 2 bases, and 4 bases lay in between. CDR3 protein: CASSEAYEQYF. The CDR3, as DNA: TGTGCCAGCAGCGAGGCCTACGAGCAGTACTTC.

This clonotype was seen only a few times. The V call is TRBV20-1, the J call TRBJ2-4; no firm D call. Germline assignment: CDR1 DFQATT and CDR2 SNEGSKA (reference sequence). V was shortened by 2 bases and J by 1 base, with 9 bases between the two germline ends. The CDR3 totals 14 residues. The CDR3 DNA follows: TGCAGTGCTAGAAAACCCGGGGCCAAAAACATTCAGTACTTC. This codes for CSARKPGAKNIQYF.

This clonotype was counted at least ten times. This rearrangement joins TRBV12-3 or TRBV12-4 to TRBJ2-7, with D perhaps being TRBD1 or TRBD2 (6 bases each). The V end was cut by 6 bases, the J end by 5 bases, with 20 bases between. The CDR3 consists of 15 residues. CDR3 amino acids: CASSRRGAGEDEQYF. As DNA, the CDR3 is TGTGCCAGCAGCCGCCGAGGAGCAGGGGAGGACGAGCAGTACTTC.

Ten or more counts support this clonotype. The chain uses TRBV15 and TRBJ1-2, with 7 positions matching TRBD1. After removal of 5 bases from V and 4 bases from J, the junction contained 10 bases not matched to a gene. The CDR3 has 15 residues. CDR1 and CDR2 from the germline V gene are LNHNV and YYDKDF (reference sequence). CDR3 in amino acids: CATSLDRERSYGYTF. The CDR3 coding sequence is TGTGCCACCAGCCTCGACAGGGAACGTAGCTATGGCTACACCTTC.

This clonotype has a count of ten or more. The rearrangement joins TRBV20-1 to TRBJ2-4; TRBD2 might be the D (7 bases). The CDR3 spans 17 residues. In germline, CDR1 is DFQATT, CDR2 SNEGSKA (reference sequence). Trimming stripped 6 bases from V and 8 bases from J, with 29 bases between. The CDR3 DNA sequence: TGCAGTGCCGCTCCAATCTTGACTAGCAGAAAGGGGGACATTCAGTACTTC. Translated: CSAAPILTSRKGDIQYF.

At least ten counts were recorded for this clonotype. The rearrangement uses TRBV9 and TRBJ2-1; 13 bases are a match to TRBD2. J lost 9 bases, V lost 0 bases, and 9 bases had no gene match. Germline V gene lookup returns CDR1 SGDLS and CDR2 YYNGEE. This CDR3 spans 17 amino acids. CDR3 sequence: CASSVATSGRAVGEQFF. CDR3 DNA sequence: TGTGCCAGCAGCGTAGCTACTAGCGGGAGGGCCGTTGGTGAGCAGTTCTTC.

This clonotype was observed at least ten times. This chain joins TRBV20-1 and TRBJ2-1, with 12 bases matching TRBD2. Per germline, CDR1 DFQATT and CDR2 SNEGSKA (reference sequence). V trimming: 0 bases; J trimming: 4 bases; junction bases outside the gene matches: 13. The CDR3 is 19 amino acids. The CDR3 is CSARDRASGRGKIYNEQFF. In DNA, the CDR3 is TGCAGTGCTAGAGATCGCGCTAGCGGGAGGGGGAAAATTTACAATGAGCAGTTCTTC.

This clonotype showed up just a few times. The CDR3 reads CASSEGGQSTGELFF. CDR3 sequence (DNA): TGCGCCAGCAGCGAGGGGGGACAGTCCACCGGGGAGCTGTTTTTT. J is TRBJ2-2 and V is TRBV5-1, with D perhaps matching TRBD1 (7 bases). The V and J ends lost 4 bases and 4 bases respectively, with 14 bases between them. Germline V gives CDR1 SGHRS, CDR2 YFSETQ. The CDR3 is 15 residues long.

This clonotype was observed at least ten times. The chain recombines TRBV28 with TRBJ1-1; D is unclear. V was shortened by 6 bases and J by 0 bases, with 11 bases between the two germline ends. The CDR3 has 14 amino acids. Germline V lookup: CDR1 MDHEN, CDR2 SYDVKM. CDR3 region: CASRKVTLNTEAFF. The CDR3 DNA is TGTGCCAGCAGAAAGGTCACCTTGAACACTGAAGCTTTCTTT.

This clonotype was found many times. For the CDR3, the DNA is TGCGCCAGCAGCTTGTCGGTAGCGGGAGAATTTGAGCAGTTCTTC. Translating gives CASSLSVAGEFEQFF. J is TRBJ2-1 and V is TRBV5-1; 9 positions match TRBD2. Germline V gene lookup returns CDR1 SGHRS and CDR2 YFSETQ. The CDR3 loop spans 15 amino acids. Trimming took 1 base from V and 9 from J; bases not matched to a gene: 8.

This clonotype was detected ten times or more. The chain links TRBV4-1 to TRBJ2-2, with TRBD1 identical over 8 bases. Germline CDR1 reads MGHRA; CDR2 reads YSYEKL. The CDR3 loop spans 17 amino acids. V shed 0 bases, J shed 4 bases, and the junction held 7 bases outside the gene matches. The CDR3 DNA reads TGCGCCAGCAGCCAAGAAACAGGGGGAGGATTCACCGGGGAGCTGTTTTTT. Translated, it gives CASSQETGGGFTGELFF.

This clonotype was found many times. V is TRBV20-1 and J is TRBJ2-3; the D is unclear. Germline V gene data show CDR1 as DFQATT and CDR2 as SNEGSKA (reference sequence). V was pared by 6 bases and J by 2 bases, with 15 bases between. The CDR3 runs 14 residues. The CDR3 sequence: CSAPHMIFTDTQYF. The CDR3 bases are TGCAGTGCGCCACACATGATATTCACAGATACGCAGTATTTT.

This clonotype was observed at least ten times. This chain connects TRBV7-9 to TRBJ2-2, with 7 bases matching TRBD2. The CDR3 spans 15 residues. Germline values: CDR1 SEHNR, CDR2 FQNEAQ (reference sequence). The junction had 4 bases not matched to a gene; V was cut back by 5 bases and J by 1 base. CDR3 sequence reads: CASSATSLNTGELFF. The CDR3 DNA reads TGTGCCAGCAGCGCGACTAGCCTGAACACCGGGGAGCTGTTTTTT.

This clonotype has at least ten counts. The V gene is TRBV20-1, the J gene TRBJ2-1; 10 nucleotides line up with TRBD2. V lost 0 bases to trimming and J lost 14 bases; unmatched junction nucleotides: 4. CDR1 is DFQATT and CDR2 is SNEGSKA in the germline V gene (reference sequence). The CDR3 has 12 residues. CDR3 sequence: CSARDSGRSEFF. The DNA for the CDR3 is TGCAGTGCTAGAGATAGCGGGAGGTCCGAGTTCTTC.

This clonotype was counted many times. The chain couples TRBV7-6 to TRBJ2-7; the match to TRBD2 covers 10 bases. The germline CDR1 and CDR2 sequences are SGHVS and FNYEAQ. The CDR3 is 19 residues long. The ends lost 1 base at V and 3 bases at J; junction bases unmatched: 15. DNA of the CDR3: TGTGCCAGCAGCTTAGGCCGGAGTAGCGGGAGGTTAGGGGGCTACGAGCAGTACTTC. It codes for CASSLGRSSGRLGGYEQYF.

This clonotype was picked up many times. The chain carries TRBV4-1 and TRBJ2-2, with a possible D match to TRBD1 (6 bases). The CDR3 consists of 16 residues. V lost 6 bases to trimming and J lost 0 bases, with 14 bases between them. The germline gives CDR1 MGHRA, CDR2 YSYEKL. The CDR3 nucleotides read TGCGCCAGCAGACGTTCGGCAGGGGCGAACACCGGGGAGCTGTTTTTT. This encodes CASRRSAGANTGELFF.

J is TRBJ2-2 and V is TRBV7-2, with 11 nucleotides matching TRBD2. CDR3 size: 14 residues. V gave up 4 bases and J gave up 9 bases; unmatched junction bases: 4. Germline CDR1 SGHTA, CDR2 FQGNSA. The CDR3 DNA is TGTGCCAGCAGCTCCGGGACTAGCGGTCGGGAGCTGTTTTTT. Protein product: CASSSGTSGRELFF.

This clonotype came up many times. This chain connects TRBV6-1 to TRBJ1-5; no reliable D call. Per germline, CDR1 MNHNS and CDR2 SASEGT. V was shortened by 3 bases and J by 9 bases, with 6 bases between the two germline ends. This CDR3 has 11 residues. The CDR3 nucleotides read TGTGCCAGCAGTGAGGGTCCGCCCCAGCATTTT. It encodes CASSEGPPQHF.

In this sample, this clonotype turned up many times. The rearrangement links TRBV29-1 to TRBJ1-3; 10 nucleotides line up with TRBD1. CDR3 size: 14 residues. Germline-derived CDR1 and CDR2 are SQVTM and ANQGSEA. The trim removed 5 bases at V and 5 bases at J, leaving 6 bases unmatched. The DNA of the CDR3 is TGCAGCGTTTGGGACAGGGGAGATCGAAACACCATATATTTT. Translating gives CSVWDRGDRNTIYF. Using reference TRBV29-1 and TRBJ1-3 for the parts outside the CDR3, the full variable domain is SAVISQKPSRDICQRGTSLTIQCQVDSQVTMMFWYRQQPGQSLTLIATANQGSEATYESGFVIDKFPISRPNLTFSTLTVSNMSPEDSSIYLCSVWDRGDRNTIYFGEGSWLTVV.

This clonotype was seen many times. The V call is TRBV27, the J call TRBJ2-1; no clear D gene. This CDR3 has 15 amino acids. Germline V gene lookup returns CDR1 MNHEY and CDR2 SMNVEV (reference sequence). Trimming stripped 0 bases from V and 2 bases from J, with 8 bases between. CDR3 sequence reads: CASSLSWETYNEQFF. In DNA form, the CDR3 reads TGTGCCAGCAGTTTATCGTGGGAAACCTACAATGAGCAGTTCTTC.

This clonotype was observed many times. The chain couples TRBV18 to TRBJ2-1; either TRBD1 or TRBD2 may fit D (6 bases each). The CDR3 spans 14 residues. Trimming left V 4 bases short and J 9 bases short, with 16 bases between. Per germline, CDR1 KGHSH and CDR2 LQKENI. As DNA, the CDR3 is TGTGCCAGCTCACGGGGGGCCCGCCTGGGTGAGCAGTTCTTC. Protein: CASSRGARLGEQFF.

This clonotype was detected many times. The rearrangement joins TRBV18 to TRBJ2-2; no firm D call. CDR3 length equals 15 residues. Trimming cost V 1 base and J 13 bases, with 19 bases left between them. Germline V gene lookup returns CDR1 KGHSH and CDR2 LQKENI. CDR3 amino acids: CASSPLNDSPGPLFF. DNA of the CDR3: TGTGCCAGCTCACCACTTAATGATTCTCCGGGCCCGCTGTTTTTT.

This clonotype was counted at least ten times. The gene calls are TRBV12-3 or TRBV12-4 and TRBJ2-3; D remains ambiguous. The V end lost 2 bases, the J end lost 0 bases, and 6 bases lay between the germline ends. This CDR3 is built from 14 residues. The CDR3 sequence: CASSLLGSTDTQYF. The CDR3 nucleotides are TGTGCCAGCAGTTTATTAGGGAGCACAGATACGCAGTATTTT.

The table lists this clonotype with many counts. The chain carries TRBV9 and TRBJ2-3; no definite D call. Per the germline V gene, CDR1 is SGDLS and CDR2 is YYNGEE. V shed 0 bases and J shed 0 bases, with 11 bases lying between them. The CDR3 contains 16 residues. The CDR3 here is CASSVVGSTSTDTQYF. The CDR3 DNA sequence: TGTGCCAGCAGCGTAGTTGGTAGCACTAGCACAGATACGCAGTATTTT.

This clonotype came up many times. The V gene is TRBV12-5, the J gene TRBJ2-2; the D is unclear. This CDR3 is 15 amino acids long. Per the germline V gene, CDR1 is LGHNT and CDR2 is FRNRAP. The V end was cut by 1 base, the J end by 6 bases, with 12 bases between. DNA for the CDR3: TGTGCTAGTGGTTTGGAACTACGTATCTCCGGGGAGCTGTTTTTT. Translated, it gives CASGLELRISGELFF.